This T cell receptor (beta chain) was observed in a study of vaccination and CD4 T cells after COVID-19. In the study overall: Every culture used as a control got a CEFX pool, an HIV-1 Nef pool, or no peptide.

As to treatment: roughly nine-day PBMC culture with coronavirus spike peptide pools or control peptides (ViraFEST assay). The CDR3 consists of 13 residues. Germline CDR1 reads SGHRS; CDR2 reads YFSETQ. The V end lost 1 base, the J end lost 3 bases, and 8 bases lay between the germline ends. Sequencing of DNA taken from cultured CD4+ T cells relied on the Oncomine TCR Beta short-read assay. Genomic DNA was extracted from cultured CD4+ T cells. MiXCR, run by TCRdb on the PCR reads, gives a single entry per CDR3 protein. The table records fewer than 20,000 distinct CDR3 sequences, roughly half of them present only once. With regard to this clonotype: No antigen is known for it.

The input for sequencing was CD4+ T cells from blood, cultured in vitro, taken before SARS-CoV-2 vaccination. This sequence joins TRBV5-1 and TRBJ2-7; D unresolved. This sequence originates from a human donor who had recovered from COVID-19. The CDR3 region is CASSLNWDYEQYF. Here the CDR3 DNA reads TGCGCCAGCAGCTTGAACTGGGACTACGAGCAGTACTTC.